This T cell receptor (beta chain) was captured in a study of cytomegalovirus exposure and HLA in healthy donors. PCR was performed using 60 Vbeta and 13 Jbeta primers. Here immunoSEQ multiplex PCR was the method, and the copy in TCRdb shows in-frame clones only, minus some. The data show 100,000 to 150,000 clones, roughly four fifths seen once. The ends were cut back, 2 bases at V and 3 bases at J, with 13 bases in the middle. CDR3 size: 14 residues. Germline CDR1 and CDR2: GTSNPN and SVGIG (reference sequence). V and J are TRBV30 and TRBJ1-1; D gene uncertain. The sequence came from a woman aged 35 to 49 in good health and CMV-seropositive. The sample consisted of PBMCs. The CDR3 DNA reads as TGTGCCTGGAGTCTTTACCCTTCAGACACTGAAGCTTTCTTT. It is translated as CAWSLYPSDTEAFF.